This T cell receptor beta chain was sequenced in a study of chemoradiotherapy in HPV16-positive cancers. At the level of the study: Candidate HPV-specific T-cell clones and common TCR motifs came from functional assays in a couple of HPV16-positive patients.

This CDR3 comprises 14 residues. Trimming removed 3 bases from V and 4 bases from J; junction bases left unmatched: 3. Germline CDR1 reads GTSNPN; CDR2 reads SVGIG (reference sequence). Repertoires were sampled repeatedly during chemoradiotherapy. TCRdb's table, derived via immunoSEQ multiplex PCR, lists solely in-frame clones and lacks some. The top ten hold roughly 2.8% of the sample, which has 13,000 or so clones, 70% to 90% seen once. The chain combines TRBV30 with TRBJ2-5; 12 bases fit TRBD2. The starting material was blood, obtained from a patient who underwent chemoradiotherapy. The origin of this receptor is a human donor with HPV-associated anogenital cancer. CDR3 in DNA: TGTGCCTGGAGCCGGACTAGCGGGGCAGAGACCCAGTACTTC. It codes for CAWSRTSGAETQYF.